This T cell receptor (beta chain) is drawn from a study of T cells in women clearing cervical HPV infection. Across the study: Controls gave blood once infection was undetectable; cases at lesion identification. Cases' blood sampling followed lesion detection by median approximately 150 days (90 to 200).

HPV was found by MY09/MY11 PCR and dot-blot genotyping. Germline loops: CDR1 LGHNT, CDR2 FRNRAP. The CDR3 spans 14 residues. V gave up 2 bases and J gave up 6 bases; unmatched junction bases: 1. The assay was immunoSEQ multiplex PCR, and TCRdb's table has in-frame clones only and misses some. This specimen shows over 10,000 clones; the ten leading clones hold 20% to 25%. Details on this clone: From the germline J gene comes the end of the CDR3, since the read stops 3 residues before it.

The sequencing sample was made of blood buffy coat. The chain couples TRBV12-5 to TRBJ2-2; 9 positions agree with TRBD1. The source of this sequence is a woman aged 18-70 years with a cervical HPV16 infection that either progressed to CIN3+ or cleared (not recorded which). CDR3 in amino acids: CASGLRTGAGELFF. The covered CDR3 bases are TGTGCTAGTGGTTTGCGGACAGGGGCCGGGGAG.